This T cell receptor (beta chain) was obtained from a study of Ad26.COV2.S vaccination and SARS-CoV-2 variants. Worth noting for this clone: Its antigen is unidentified.

Broader study findings: There was a possibility that the TCR breadth and depth analyses underestimated total T cell responses.

Treatment given: roughly 20 received Ad26.COV2.S at low or high dose, single or two shots; five or six received placebo; per-sample allocation not given. Material that was analyzed had been drawn on day 63 after the first vaccine or placebo injection. Whoever gave the sample was an adult aged 18-55 years in Boston. Vaccine was an Ad26 vector expressing Wuhan-strain SARS-CoV-2 spike. Clones were sequenced by immunoSEQ multiplex PCR, and TCRdb holds only the in-frame ones, with some missing. Of about 480,000 clones listed, about 83% were seen once; the top ten hold 9.5% to 15%. This CDR3 spans 13 amino acids. CDR1 is SGHDT and CDR2 is YYEEEE in the germline V gene. With 4 bases removed from V and 7 bases from J, the gap between germline ends came to 12 bases.

This chain links TRBV5-6 with TRBJ1-3; the D is unclear. The clonotype was recovered from a person between 18 and 59 years old who received the Ad26.COV2.S COVID-19 vaccine or a placebo. The material sequenced was peripheral blood, taken in a trial of Ad26.COV2.S vaccine versus placebo. The CDR3 loop is CASSLNAGNTIYF. The CDR3 DNA follows: TGTGCCAGCAGCCTAAACGCCGGGAACACCATATATTTT.